Presented here are 19 T cell receptor beta chains from one specimen sequenced in a study of blood T cell repertoires in COVID-19. Data came from immunoSEQ multiplex PCR; TCRdb stores just in-frame clones and leaves some out. The sample carries around 260,000 clones, over 70% recorded once. The specimen was peripheral blood. These receptors originate from a woman in her seventies with COVID-19, enrolled during active disease.

The chain uses TRBV25-1 and TRBJ1-1; D is uncertain. The CDR3 is made up of 16 amino acids. Germline CDR1 reads MGHDK; CDR2 reads SYGVNS. Trimming removed 0 bases at V and 4 bases at J, with 15 bases between. CDR3 protein: CASSEYAPSGATEAFF. The CDR3 DNA reads as TGTGCCAGCAGTGAATATGCACCGTCTGGAGCCACTGAAGCTTTCTTT.

V and J are TRBV29-1 and TRBJ1-4; D perhaps matches TRBD1 (5 bases). From germline, CDR1 is SQVTM and CDR2 ANQGSEA. The V end was cut by 4 bases, the J end by 0 bases, with 9 bases between. The CDR3 covers 14 residues. The CDR3 is CSVAQGTTNEKLFF. The DNA for the CDR3 is TGCAGCGTTGCCCAGGGTACAACTAATGAAAAACTGTTTTTT.

The chain recombines TRBV7-8 with TRBJ1-2; 8 bases fit TRBD1. The CDR3 is 14 residues long. Germline CDR1 is SGHVS and CDR2 is FQNEAQ. Losses at the gene ends were 5 bases for V and 4 bases for J; bases not matched to a gene: 6. The CDR3 DNA reads as TGTGCCAGCAGCAACCGGGACAGGCCCTATGGCTACACCTTC. This gives the protein CASSNRDRPYGYTF.

The chain joins TRBV27 to TRBJ1-6; the match to TRBD1 covers 9 bases. The germline CDR1 and CDR2 sequences are MNHEY and SMNVEV (reference sequence). This CDR3 has 16 amino acids. V was pared by 6 bases and J by 4 bases, with 7 bases of the junction left unmatched. This CDR3 is CASSDTGGSYNSPLHF. DNA of the CDR3: TGTGCCAGCAGCGATACAGGGGGCTCTTATAATTCACCCCTCCACTTT.

This clone was seen a single time. The chain recombines TRBV28 with TRBJ2-2, with TRBD2 matching 9 bases. CDR1 is MDHEN, CDR2 SYDVKM, per germline. The trim removed 6 bases at V and 5 bases at J, leaving 13 bases unmatched. The CDR3 is 17 residues long. The CDR3 sequence: CASSRRVAGVETGELFF. For the CDR3, the DNA is TGTGCCAGCAGCCGCAGGGTAGCGGGAGTGGAAACCGGGGAGCTGTTTTTT. The entire variable domain, with the rest obtained from reference TRBV28 and TRBJ2-2, is as follows: DVKVTQSSRYLVKRTGEKVFLECVQDMDHENMFWYRQDPGLGLRLIYFSYDVKMKEKGDIPEGYSVSREKKERFSLILESASTNQTSMYLCASSRRVAGVETGELFFGEGSRLTVL.

About this clone: A junction boundary mismatches the germline segment, possibly from a read error. The chain joins TRBV29-1 to TRBJ1-6; 11 bases match TRBD1. This CDR3 spans 12 amino acids. Per germline, CDR1 SQVTM and CDR2 ANQGSEA. The CDR3 loop reads CSVEGTGGRLNF. CDR3 nucleotide sequence: TGCAGCGTTGAAGGGACAGGGGGCCGGCTCAACTTT.

The chain employs TRBV5-1 and TRBJ2-7; D uncertain. The V end lost 2 bases, the J end lost 2 bases, and 11 bases lay between the germline ends. The length of the CDR3 is 14 residues. CDR1 is SGHRS, CDR2 YFSETQ, per germline. The CDR3 sequence is CASSFRAGAYEQYF. The CDR3 DNA reads TGCGCCAGCAGCTTCCGAGCCGGAGCCTACGAGCAGTACTTC.

V usage is TRBV18 and J usage is TRBJ2-1; 7 positions match TRBD1. The CDR3 has 16 residues. CDR1 and CDR2 from the germline V gene are KGHSH and LQKENI. The V segment lost 3 bases and the J segment 2 bases; nucleotides outside the gene matches: 7. The chain's CDR3 is CASSPPGTVTYNEQFF. The CDR3 DNA reads as TGTGCCAGCTCACCTCCCGGGACAGTTACCTACAATGAGCAGTTCTTC.

The chain employs TRBV11-2 and TRBJ1-5, with D tentatively TRBD1 (5 bases). Germline V gene sequence: CDR1 SGHAT, CDR2 FQNNGV. The CDR3 extends over 15 amino acids. With 0 bases removed from V and 4 bases from J, the gap between germline ends came to 10 bases. The CDR3 coding sequence is TGTGCCAGCAGCTTAGATGGGACTGCAAATCAGCCCCAGCATTTT. The encoded protein is CASSLDGTANQPQHF.

The sample holds one count of this clone. The chain couples TRBV29-1 to TRBJ1-2, with 7 bases identical to TRBD1. The J segment lost 2 bases and the V segment lost 5 bases, leaving 8 bases of the junction unmatched. The CDR3 has 14 amino acids. Germline V lookup: CDR1 SQVTM, CDR2 ANQGSEA. The CDR3 DNA is TGCAGCGTTATAGACAGGGCGACCAACTATGGCTACACCTTC. It is translated as CSVIDRATNYGYTF.

The genes are TRBV6-6 and TRBJ2-3; 9 positions agree with TRBD1. V lost 5 bases, J lost 3 bases, and 12 bases stayed unmatched. The length of the CDR3 is 17 residues. Germline V gives CDR1 MNHNY, CDR2 SVGAGI (reference sequence). CDR3 in DNA: TGTGCCAGCAGTCCCTCTTGGACAGGGGTCTTGACAGATACGCAGTATTTT. As protein: CASSPSWTGVLTDTQYF.

The chain employs TRBV6-6 and TRBJ1-1, with a weak D call TRBD1 (6 bases). This CDR3 region has 14 residues. The ends were cut back, 5 bases at V and 4 bases at J, with 14 bases in the middle. Looked up from germline, CDR1 is MNHNY and CDR2 is SVGAGI (reference sequence). This CDR3 is CASSHQGSSTEAFF. In DNA, the CDR3 is TGTGCCAGCAGTCACCAGGGGTCTAGCACTGAAGCTTTCTTT.

V usage is TRBV5-4 and J usage is TRBJ1-6, with D possibly TRBD1 on 5 matching bases. The CDR3 is 16 residues long. CDR1 and CDR2 from the germline V gene are SGHNT and YYREEE (reference sequence). Trimming shortened V by 0 bases and J by 5 bases, and 12 bases separated the two germline ends. The CDR3 loop is CASSLGQMSHNSPLHF. The CDR3 DNA reads TGTGCCAGCAGCTTGGGACAGATGAGCCATAATTCACCCCTCCACTTT.

The V gene is TRBV5-1, the J gene TRBJ1-6, with 9 nucleotides matching TRBD1. Per the germline V gene, CDR1 is SGHRS and CDR2 is YFSETQ. With V trimmed by 0 bases and J by 10 bases, 11 bases remained unmatched. This CDR3 region has 17 residues. CDR3 DNA: TGCGCCAGCAGCTTGGAGATCTCCGGGACAGGGAGGTCACCCCTCCACTTT. Translation: CASSLEISGTGRSPLHF.

The chain couples TRBV7-9 to TRBJ2-1; possibly TRBD1 for D (6 bases). From germline, CDR1 is SEHNR and CDR2 FQNEAQ (reference sequence). The CDR3 has 14 residues. V lost 5 bases and J 5 bases, leaving 13 bases between the germline ends. The CDR3 nucleotides read TGTGCCAGCAGCATACAGGGTATCGACAATGAGCAGTTCTTC. It yields the protein CASSIQGIDNEQFF.

The chain carries TRBV24-1 and TRBJ2-7; D might be TRBD1 (6 bases). The CDR3 sequence is 13 residues long. Germline CDR1 is KGHDR and CDR2 is SFDVKD. Trimming removed 4 bases from V and 6 bases from J, with 12 bases in between. CDR3 DNA: TGTGCCACCAGTGACACTACAGGGCCCGAGCAGTACTTC. It yields the protein CATSDTTGPEQYF.

This clone was seen only once. The rearrangement links TRBV5-1 to TRBJ1-4, with no clear D. CDR1 and CDR2 from the germline V gene are SGHRS and YFSETQ. The CDR3 has 12 residues. The V end lost 5 bases, the J end lost 7 bases, and 9 bases lay between the germline ends. CDR3 loop: CASRSNGEKLFF. As DNA, the CDR3 is TGCGCCAGCAGATCCAACGGTGAAAAACTGTTTTTT.

The V call is TRBV27, the J call TRBJ2-4, with D unclear. The CDR3 is 13 amino acids. Trimming took off 4 bases at V and 8 bases at J, with 12 bases between the two ends. The germline CDR1 and CDR2 sequences are MNHEY and SMNVEV (reference sequence). CDR3 residues: CASSWMAGDIQYF. DNA for the CDR3: TGTGCCAGCAGTTGGATGGCTGGAGACATTCAGTACTTC.

This sequence joins TRBV10-3 and TRBJ2-3, with 10 bases fitting TRBD2. V lost 4 bases, J lost 4 bases, and 8 bases stayed unmatched. Germline V gives CDR1 ENHRY, CDR2 SYGVKD. The CDR3 is made up of 16 amino acids. The chain's CDR3 is CAISARLAGVSDTQYF. The CDR3 DNA reads as TGTGCCATCAGTGCGAGGCTAGCGGGAGTGTCAGATACGCAGTATTTT.